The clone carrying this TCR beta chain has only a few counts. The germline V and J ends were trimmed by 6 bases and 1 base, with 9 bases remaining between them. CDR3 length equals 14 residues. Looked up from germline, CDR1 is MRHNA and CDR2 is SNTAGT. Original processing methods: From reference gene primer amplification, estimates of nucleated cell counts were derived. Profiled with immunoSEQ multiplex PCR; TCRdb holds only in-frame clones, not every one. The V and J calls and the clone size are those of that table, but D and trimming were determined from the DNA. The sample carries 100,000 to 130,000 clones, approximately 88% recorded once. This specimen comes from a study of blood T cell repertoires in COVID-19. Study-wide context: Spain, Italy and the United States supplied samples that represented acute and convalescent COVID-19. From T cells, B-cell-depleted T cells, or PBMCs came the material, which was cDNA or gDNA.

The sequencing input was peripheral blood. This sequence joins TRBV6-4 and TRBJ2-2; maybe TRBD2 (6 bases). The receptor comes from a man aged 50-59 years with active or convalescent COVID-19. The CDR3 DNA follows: TGTGCCAGCAGGGCTAGCGTGAACACCGGGGAGCTGTTTTTT. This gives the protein CASRASVNTGELFF.